This T cell receptor (beta chain) appears in the sequencing data of a study of blood T cell repertoires in COVID-19. Across the whole study: The analysed material was cDNA or gDNA that came from T cells, B-cell-depleted T cells, or PBMCs.

Sequenced by immunoSEQ multiplex PCR; TCRdb stores in-frame clones only, minus some. There are roughly 200,000 clones in the sample; under 90% occur only once, and roughly 6.7% lies in the top ten. Trimming took off 4 bases at V and 0 bases at J, with 19 bases between the two ends. Germline-derived CDR1 and CDR2 are SNHLY and FYNNEI. This CDR3 comprises 18 residues. The source of this sequence is a man aged 55 to 69 with acute or convalescent COVID-19. The chain couples TRBV2 to TRBJ1-5; perhaps TRBD1 as D (6 bases). What was sequenced was peripheral blood. The CDR3 reads CASSAVFPGTPSNQPQHF. For the CDR3, the DNA is TGTGCCAGCAGTGCAGTTTTTCCCGGGACACCTAGCAATCAGCCCCAGCATTTT.